This T cell receptor (beta chain) comes out of a study of CD8 T cells in Susac syndrome. The authors sequenced TCR beta from blood CD8+ and CD4+ T cells. Random hexamers primed reverse transcription of about 0.45 to 1 ug RNA. The immunoSEQ assay covered 54 Vbeta and 13 Jbeta segments for CDR3. Via MiXCR, TCRdb re-called the immunoSEQ multiplex PCR reads, giving one row per CDR3 protein. The table has roughly 140,000 distinct CDR3 sequences, nearly 97% seen once; the top ten hold around 0.15%. The CDR3 contains 14 residues. The germline V and J ends were trimmed by 5 bases and 1 base, with 11 bases remaining between them. Germline CDR1 SGHAT, CDR2 FQDESV (reference sequence).

This TCR was recovered from a human donor with multiple sclerosis. The chain recombines TRBV11-1 with TRBJ1-1, with D perhaps matching TRBD1 (5 bases). Sequencing was done on a sample of CD8+ T cells from PBMCs. The CDR3 DNA reads as TGTGCCAGCAGCCCCCGGGACCAGAACACTGAAGCTTTCTTT. It encodes CASSPRDQNTEAFF.